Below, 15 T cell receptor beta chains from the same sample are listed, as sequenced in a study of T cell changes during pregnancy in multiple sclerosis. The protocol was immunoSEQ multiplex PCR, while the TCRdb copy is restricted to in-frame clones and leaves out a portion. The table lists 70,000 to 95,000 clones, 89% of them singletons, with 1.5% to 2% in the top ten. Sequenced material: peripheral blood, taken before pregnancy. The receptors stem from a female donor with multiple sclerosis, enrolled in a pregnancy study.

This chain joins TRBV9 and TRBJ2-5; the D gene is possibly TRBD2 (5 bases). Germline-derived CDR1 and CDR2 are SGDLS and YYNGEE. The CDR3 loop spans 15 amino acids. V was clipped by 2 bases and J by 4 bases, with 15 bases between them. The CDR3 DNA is TGTGCCAGCAGCGTCGGACTCCACGCCTTAGAGACCCAGTACTTC. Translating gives CASSVGLHALETQYF.

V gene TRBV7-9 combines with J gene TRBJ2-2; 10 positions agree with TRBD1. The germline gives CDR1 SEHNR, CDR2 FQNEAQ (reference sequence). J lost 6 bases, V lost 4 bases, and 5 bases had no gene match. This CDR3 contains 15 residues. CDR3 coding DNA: TGTGCCAGCAGCTCGGGACAGGGGCGCGCCGGGGAGCTGTTTTTT. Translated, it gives CASSSGQGRAGELFF.

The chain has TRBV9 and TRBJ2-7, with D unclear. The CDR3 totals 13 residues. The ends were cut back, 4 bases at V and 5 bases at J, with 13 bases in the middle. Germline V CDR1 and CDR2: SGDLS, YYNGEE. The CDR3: CASSSSPRDEQYF. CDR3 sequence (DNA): TGTGCCAGCAGCTCGAGCCCCCGGGACGAGCAGTACTTC. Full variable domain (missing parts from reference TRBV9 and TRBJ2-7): DSGVTQTPKHLITATGQRVTLRCSPRSGDLSVYWYQQSLDQGLQFLIQYYNGEERAKGNILERFSAQQFPDLHSELNLSSLELGDSALYFCASSSSPRDEQYFGPGTRLTVT.

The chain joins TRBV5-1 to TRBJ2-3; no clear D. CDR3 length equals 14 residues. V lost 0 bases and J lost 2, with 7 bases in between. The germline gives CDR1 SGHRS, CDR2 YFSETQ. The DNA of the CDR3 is TGCGCCAGCAGCTTGGGGGCCCCCACAGATACGCAGTATTTT. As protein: CASSLGAPTDTQYF.

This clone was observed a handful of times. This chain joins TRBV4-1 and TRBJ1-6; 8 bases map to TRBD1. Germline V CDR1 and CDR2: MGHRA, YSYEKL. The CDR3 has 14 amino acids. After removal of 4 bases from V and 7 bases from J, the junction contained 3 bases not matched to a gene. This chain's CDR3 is CASSLDRVNSPLHF. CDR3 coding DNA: TGCGCCAGCAGCCTGGACAGGGTGAATTCACCCCTCCACTTT.

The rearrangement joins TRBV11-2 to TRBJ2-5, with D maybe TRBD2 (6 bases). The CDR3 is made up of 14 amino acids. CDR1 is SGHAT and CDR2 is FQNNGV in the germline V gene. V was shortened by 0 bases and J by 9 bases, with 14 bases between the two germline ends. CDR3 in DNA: TGTGCCAGCAGCTTAGATCCGGCTATAGCGGCCCAGTACTTC. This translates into CASSLDPAIAAQYF.

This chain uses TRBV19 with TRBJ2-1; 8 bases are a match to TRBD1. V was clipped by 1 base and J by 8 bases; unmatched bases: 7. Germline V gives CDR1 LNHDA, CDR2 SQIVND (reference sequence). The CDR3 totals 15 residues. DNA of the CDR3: TGTGCCAGTAGTATAGGGTCCGGACAGGGAGATGAGCAGTTCTTC. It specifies CASSIGSGQGDEQFF.

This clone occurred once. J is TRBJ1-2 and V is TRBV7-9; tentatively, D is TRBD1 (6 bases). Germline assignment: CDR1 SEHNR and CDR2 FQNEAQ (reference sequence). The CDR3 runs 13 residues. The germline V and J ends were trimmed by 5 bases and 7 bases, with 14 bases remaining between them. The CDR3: CASSAGTSVGYTF. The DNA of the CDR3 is TGTGCCAGCAGCGCCGGGACATCGGTTGGCTACACCTTC.

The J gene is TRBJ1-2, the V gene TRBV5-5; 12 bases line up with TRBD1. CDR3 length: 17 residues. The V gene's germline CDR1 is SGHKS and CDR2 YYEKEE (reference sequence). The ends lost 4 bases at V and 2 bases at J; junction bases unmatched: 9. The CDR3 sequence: CASSDPGQGAPNYGYTF. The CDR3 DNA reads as TGTGCCAGCAGCGATCCGGGACAGGGGGCGCCGAACTATGGCTACACCTTC.

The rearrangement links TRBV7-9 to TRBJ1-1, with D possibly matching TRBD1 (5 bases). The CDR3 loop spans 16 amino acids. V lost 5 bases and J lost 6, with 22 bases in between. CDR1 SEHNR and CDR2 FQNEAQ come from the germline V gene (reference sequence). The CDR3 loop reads CASSHYTGGRRSEAFF. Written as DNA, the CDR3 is TGTGCCAGCAGCCATTATACAGGCGGAAGACGGTCTGAAGCTTTCTTT.

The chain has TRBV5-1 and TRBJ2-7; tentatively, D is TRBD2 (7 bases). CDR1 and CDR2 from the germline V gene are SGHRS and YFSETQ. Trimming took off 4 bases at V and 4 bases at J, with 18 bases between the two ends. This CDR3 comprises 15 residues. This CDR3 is CASSHRPGGEYEQYF. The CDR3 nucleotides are TGCGCCAGCAGCCACCGGCCGGGGGGCGAGTACGAGCAGTACTTC.

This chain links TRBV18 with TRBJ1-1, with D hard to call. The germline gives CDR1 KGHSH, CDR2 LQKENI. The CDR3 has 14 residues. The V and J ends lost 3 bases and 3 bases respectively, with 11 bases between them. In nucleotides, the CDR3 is TGTGCCAGCTCACCCCGGGTACGGGACACTGAAGCTTTCTTT. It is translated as CASSPRVRDTEAFF.

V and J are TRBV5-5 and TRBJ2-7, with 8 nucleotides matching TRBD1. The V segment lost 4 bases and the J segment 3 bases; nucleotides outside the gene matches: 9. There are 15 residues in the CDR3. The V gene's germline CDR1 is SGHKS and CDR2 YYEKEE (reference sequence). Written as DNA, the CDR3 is TGTGCCAGCAGCCCAAGCCCACAGGGGGGCTACGAGCAGTACTTC. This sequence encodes CASSPSPQGGYEQYF. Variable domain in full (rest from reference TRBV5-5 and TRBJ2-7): DAGVTQSPTHLIKTRGQQVTLRCSPISGHKSVSWYQQVLGQGPQFIFQYYEKEERGRGNFPDRFSARQFPNYSSELNVNALLLGDSALYLCASSPSPQGGYEQYFGPGTRLTVT.

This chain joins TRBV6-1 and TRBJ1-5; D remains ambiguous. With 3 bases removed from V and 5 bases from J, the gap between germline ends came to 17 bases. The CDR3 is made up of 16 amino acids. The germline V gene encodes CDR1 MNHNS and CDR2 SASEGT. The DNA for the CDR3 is TGTGCCAGCAGTGAGAATGCAGAAGGCGGCCATCAGCCCCAGCATTTT. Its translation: CASSENAEGGHQPQHF.

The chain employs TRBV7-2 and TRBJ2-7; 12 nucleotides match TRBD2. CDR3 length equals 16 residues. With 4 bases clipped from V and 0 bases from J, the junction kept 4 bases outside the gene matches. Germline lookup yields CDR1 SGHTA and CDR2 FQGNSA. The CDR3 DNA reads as TGTGCCAGCAGCTCACTAGCGGGGGGTACCTCCTACGAGCAGTACTTC. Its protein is CASSSLAGGTSYEQYF.